Included here is one TCR beta chain sequence, with context. In this sample, this clone turned up once. The clone's antigen remains unknown. No qualities accompany the bases; no much larger clone lies one base away. The donors were healthy, HIV-negative adults who had no recently reported acute infections or vaccinations. All donors were Caucasian adults living in Nashville, Tennessee, USA. Magnetic negative selection was used to enrich CD4+ T cells, after which naive cells were positively selected on CD45RA and the negative fraction became the memory subset. After blood collection by leukapheresis, PBMCs were isolated using Ficoll-Histopaque density gradient centrifugation and then cryopreserved in the vapor phase of liquid nitrogen. Purity and quantity of every magnetically sorted T cell population were checked by analytical flow cytometry. Genomic DNA was isolated from each sorted fraction and quantified by UV absorbance on a Nanodrop 2000c.

Using the deep immunoSEQ assay, multiplex PCR amplified TCR CDR3 regions from genomic DNA. Genomic DNA extracted from each cell subset was distributed evenly over all wells of several immunoSEQ 96-well plates, and each plate served as one replicate. For sorted subsets, each replicate PCR was loaded with approximately 190 ng genomic DNA, equivalent to 30,000 to 35,000 T cell genomes. The purified libraries were quantified using a Qubit 3.0 fluorometer, sized with a Bioanalyzer 2100, and then quantified again using the KAPA Library Quantification kit. A separate single-read 150-cycle Illumina NextSeq 550 flow cell was used to sequence each immunoSEQ 96-well plate. In the source study's methods: Because only junctional sequences without quality scores were contained in the immunoSEQ output, filtering matching that applied to full-length reads could not be performed. Sequences were annotated with PyIR, a Python wrapper for IgBLAST v1.9, using IMGT germline references to assign V/J genes and CDR3. Reads with weak V/J assignments (E-value above 1e-6), missing CDR3, stop codons, out-of-frame junctions, or ambiguous translated residues were removed. A V3J clonotype was defined by an identical inferred V gene, J gene, and CDR3 amino acid sequence. To compute the percentage overlap between repertoires, the number of shared unique clonotypes was divided by the size of the smaller repertoire. Richness of each repertoire was evaluated using RTK rarefaction, the Chao1 estimator, and Recon v2.1 estimates of unobserved clonotypes. OLGA was used to compute generation probabilities for all TCRbeta clonotypes that the gDNA method yielded from a few donors. TCRdb provides this immuneACCESS table in a form limited to in-frame rearrangements. Some clones are lacking; in checked studies, under half of them reflect an unresolved V gene, and why the rest are absent is not known. V and J calls and clone size come straight from that table; D and trimming were deduced from the DNA. The sample data list 1.4 million to 1.5 million clones, and 96% of these were observed just once. The top ten clonotypes cover about 1% of the sample.

V is cut by 3 bases and J by 2 bases, and the space between the germline ends is 11 bases. The CDR3, from cysteine to phenylalanine, totals 14 residues. The only DNA kept is the CDR3, 42 bases in frame from the first base. The germline V gene encodes CDR1 MDHEN and CDR2 SYDVKM. These data come from a study of shared clonotypes between healthy human individuals (TCRdb year 2020). Turning to the overall study: The cohort comprised two women and three men aged 18 to 49 years. Per donor, three plates each were used for CD4 naive and CD4 memory, two for CD8 naive, and one for CD8 memory. To estimate repertoire size and how much clonotypes are shared between individuals, the study performed deep sequencing of blood TCR repertoires from five healthy adults. Per donor, leukapheresis produced somewhere between about 0.9 and 9.5 billion PBMCs. Different laboratories and diverse techniques were used to prepare libraries and sequence TCR repertoires, to increase sequencing depth and limit assay-specific biases. On the study overall, not on this receptor specifically: Rarefaction of sorted-subset datasets indicated incomplete sequencing despite the large sequencing depth. Compared with non-shared clonotypes, the clonotypes found in all four sorted-subset donors had higher generation probabilities. Across a handful of donors, about 4.5% of naive CD4, 3% to 4% of naive CD8, about 2.3% of memory CD4, and around 0.4% of memory CD8 clonotypes were shared. Because the study included only a small number of donors, the genetic and exposure-history diversity represented was limited. Sampling was restricted to blood, and TCR repertoires in tissues likely differ from the TCR repertoires found in blood. Estimated clonotype richness was generally larger for naive than for memory subsets. Pairwise subsampling led to the expectation that sequencing depth would affect the degree of clonotype sharing among donors.

The TCR was taken from a man aged 30 to 39 in good health. The sequenced sample consisted of naive CD4+ T cells sorted from blood. The sample's cell subset or site label, in plain terms: CD45RA+ positively selected. The V gene is TRBV28 and the J gene is TRBJ2-7, with the D gene not confidently named. The DNA sequence is as follows: TGTGCCAGCAGTTTTGGGCAGGTCACCTACGAGCAGTACTTC. Its protein is CASSFGQVTYEQYF.